The sequence of this TCR beta chain was determined in a study of blood T cell repertoires in COVID-19 (dated by TCRdb to 2020 to 2022). About the investigation overall: Samples covering the acute and convalescent phases of COVID-19 were provided by collaborators in the United States, Italy and Spain. The prospective study material was composed of cDNA or gDNA derived from T cells, B-cell-depleted T cells, or PBMCs. Deeply sampled blood TCRbeta repertoires from subjects exposed to, actively infected with, or recovered from COVID-19 were included in the dataset. The repertoires were released in a freely available public database intended as a resource for research on the immune response to SARS-CoV-2. The samples were drawn from two sources: the first 160 participants of the ongoing ImmuneRACE study, and 1,200 or so subjects contributed by 6 global collaborators. A de-identified subject ID, COVID-19 status, age in years and sex were almost always included in the sample metadata. Where available, HLA class I and class II types were taken from metadata supplied by the sample provider and were not determined by assay-based typing. The full study reports these points: The amount of clinical and demographic metadata varied by source and participant and was provided uncurated.

For this clone: Its antigen is currently not known. Base quality data are lacking; no much larger clone is found one base away.

Spanning cysteine to phenylalanine, the CDR3 consists of 18 amino acids. Only the CDR3 DNA is retained, 54 bases long and in frame from the first base. From the germline V gene, CDR1 is SGHDN and CDR2 is FVKESK. V is trimmed back by 4 bases and J by 4 bases, and the junction contains 13 bases that no gene match accounts for. In the prospective study, participants were about 18 to 90 years old, resided in about two dozen geographic areas of the United States, and were enrolled through a virtual design. In the prospective study, cohorts were assigned on the basis of participant-reported clinical history obtained from a screening survey and a study questionnaire. Recovered participants in ImmuneRACE Cohort 3 were defined by two consecutive negative NP/OP PCR tests, clearance by a healthcare professional, or resolution of symptoms. In the prospective study, mobile phlebotomists collected whole blood, serum and a nasopharyngeal or oropharyngeal swab from each participant. Participants in the prospective study had the option to provide additional blood draws and questionnaires over a roughly two-month period. Before DNA extraction, prospective study blood samples were shipped either frozen or at room temperature.

The immunoSEQ Assay, a bias-controlled multiplex PCR, was used to amplify TCRbeta CDR3 regions from genomic DNA. Turning to the authors' computational methods: The number of nucleated cells in each sample was estimated from the amplification of reference gene primers within the assay. To quantify the absolute abundance of each unique TCRbeta CDR3 rearrangement, sequence reads were collapsed and filtered. For each sample, productive Simpson clonality was calculated as the square root of Simpson's diversity index across productive rearrangements. In TCRdb, the immuneACCESS table is reduced to in-frame sequences with V and J assigned. These tables do not hold every clone; where another copy was compared, an unresolved V gene accounts for under half, and the others remain unexplained. V, J and clone size are those of that table, while D and trimming were read from the DNA. The sample table shows around 500,000 clones, and around nine tenths are seen once. The ten largest make up over 1.5% of the sample.

Sequencing input: PBMCs or T cells enriched from blood (not recorded which). In this chain, TRBV14 is recombined with TRBJ2-7; the central 13 bases match TRBD2. The receptor's source is a woman aged 35 to 49 who had recovered from COVID-19. The base sequence is TGTGCCAGCAGCCTGGGACTAGCGGGACCACCGAGGGTGTACGAGCAGTACTTC. The resulting protein is CASSLGLAGPPRVYEQYF.